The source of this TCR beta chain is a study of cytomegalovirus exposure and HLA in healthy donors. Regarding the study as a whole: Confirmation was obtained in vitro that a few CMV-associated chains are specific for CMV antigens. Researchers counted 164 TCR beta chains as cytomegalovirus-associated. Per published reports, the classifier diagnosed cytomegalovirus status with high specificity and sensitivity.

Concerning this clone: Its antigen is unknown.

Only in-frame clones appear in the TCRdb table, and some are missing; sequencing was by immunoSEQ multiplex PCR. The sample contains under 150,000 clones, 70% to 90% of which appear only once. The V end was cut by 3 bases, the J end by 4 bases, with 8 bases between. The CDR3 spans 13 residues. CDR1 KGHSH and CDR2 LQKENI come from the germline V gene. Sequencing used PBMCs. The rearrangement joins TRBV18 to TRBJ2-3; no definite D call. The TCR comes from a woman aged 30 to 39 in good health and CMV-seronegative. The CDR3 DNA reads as TGTGCCAGCTCACCGTCTTCGGCAGATACGCAGTATTTT. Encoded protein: CASSPSSADTQYF.